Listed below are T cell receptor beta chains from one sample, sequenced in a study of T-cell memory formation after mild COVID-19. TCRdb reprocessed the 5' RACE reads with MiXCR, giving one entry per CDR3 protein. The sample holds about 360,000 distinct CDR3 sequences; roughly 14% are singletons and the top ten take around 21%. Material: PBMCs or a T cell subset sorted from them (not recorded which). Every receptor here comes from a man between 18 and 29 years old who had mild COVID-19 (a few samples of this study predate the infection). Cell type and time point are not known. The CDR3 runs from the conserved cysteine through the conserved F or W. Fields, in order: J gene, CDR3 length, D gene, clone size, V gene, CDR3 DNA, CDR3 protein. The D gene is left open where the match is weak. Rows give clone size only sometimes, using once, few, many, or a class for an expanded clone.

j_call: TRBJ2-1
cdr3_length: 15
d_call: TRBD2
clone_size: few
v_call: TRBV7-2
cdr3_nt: TGTGCCAGCAGCTCTAGCGGGGGGGACTACAATGAGCAGTTCTTC
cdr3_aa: CASSSSGGDYNEQFF

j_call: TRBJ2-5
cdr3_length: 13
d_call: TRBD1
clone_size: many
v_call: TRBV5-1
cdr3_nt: TGCGCCAGCAGCTTGGGACAGGGGGAGACCCAGTACTTC
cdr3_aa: CASSLGQGETQYF

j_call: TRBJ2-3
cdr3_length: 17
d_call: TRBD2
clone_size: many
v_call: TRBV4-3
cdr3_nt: TGCGCCAGCAGCCAAGAAGGTGGGGACTATCCCACAGATACGCAGTATTTT
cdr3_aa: CASSQEGGDYPTDTQYF

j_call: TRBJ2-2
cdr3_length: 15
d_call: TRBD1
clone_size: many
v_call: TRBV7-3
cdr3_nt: TGTGCCAGCAGCCTTTCAGGGGGGAACACCGGGGAGCTGTTTTTT
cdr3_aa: CASSLSGGNTGELFF

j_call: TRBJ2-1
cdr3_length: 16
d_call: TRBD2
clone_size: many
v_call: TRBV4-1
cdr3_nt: TGCGCCAGCAGCCAAGAGGAACTAGCGGGGTACAATGAGCAGTTCTTC
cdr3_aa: CASSQEELAGYNEQFF

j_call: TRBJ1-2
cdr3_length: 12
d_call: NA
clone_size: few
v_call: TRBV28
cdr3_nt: TGTGCCAGCAGTTTGGCATTTGAAGTCTACACCTTC
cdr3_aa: CASSLAFEVYTF

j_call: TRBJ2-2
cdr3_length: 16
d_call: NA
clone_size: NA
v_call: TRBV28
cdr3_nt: TGTGCCAGCCGTCTTACCTGGGCAGGTGGGCCCGGGGAGCTGTTTTTT
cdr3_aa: CASRLTWAGGPGELFF

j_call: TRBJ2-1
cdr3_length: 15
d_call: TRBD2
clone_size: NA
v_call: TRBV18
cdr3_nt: TGTGCCAGCTCACCACGGGGGGGAACCTACAATGAGCAGTTCTTC
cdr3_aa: CASSPRGGTYNEQFF

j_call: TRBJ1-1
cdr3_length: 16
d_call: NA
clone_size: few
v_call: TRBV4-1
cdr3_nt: TGCGCCAGCAGCCAGCCCTATCAGGGACTGAACACTGAAGCTTTCTTT
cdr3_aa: CASSQPYQGLNTEAFF

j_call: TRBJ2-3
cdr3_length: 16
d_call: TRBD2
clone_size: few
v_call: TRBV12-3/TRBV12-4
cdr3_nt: TGTGCCAGCACCTTACACCTAGCGGGGGGCATAGATACGCAGTATTTT
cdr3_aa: CASTLHLAGGIDTQYF

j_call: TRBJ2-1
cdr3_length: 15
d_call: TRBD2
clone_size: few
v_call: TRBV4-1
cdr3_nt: TGCGCCAGCAGCCCCTCTAGCGGGCCCTACAATGAGCAGTTCTTC
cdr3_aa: CASSPSSGPYNEQFF

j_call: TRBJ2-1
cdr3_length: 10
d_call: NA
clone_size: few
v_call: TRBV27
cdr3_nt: TGTGCCAGCAGTTTATACGAGCAGTTCTTC
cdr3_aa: CASSLYEQFF

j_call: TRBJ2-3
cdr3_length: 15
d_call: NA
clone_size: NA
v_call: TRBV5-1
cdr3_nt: TGCGCCAGCAGCTTGGTTCCAGCAACTAGAGATACGCAGTATTTT
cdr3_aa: CASSLVPATRDTQYF

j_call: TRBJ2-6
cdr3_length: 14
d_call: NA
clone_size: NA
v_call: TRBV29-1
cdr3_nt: TGCAGCGTTGTGTGGTACTCTGGGGCCAACGTCCTGACTTTC
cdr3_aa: CSVVWYSGANVLTF

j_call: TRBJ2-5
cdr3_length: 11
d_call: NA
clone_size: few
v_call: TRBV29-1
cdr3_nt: TGCAGCCCGACATCCAAAGAGACCCAGTACTTC
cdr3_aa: CSPTSKETQYF

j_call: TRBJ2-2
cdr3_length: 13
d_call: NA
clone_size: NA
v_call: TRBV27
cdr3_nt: TGTGCCAGCAGTTTACAGGGGCTCGGGGAGCTGTTTTTT
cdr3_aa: CASSLQGLGELFF

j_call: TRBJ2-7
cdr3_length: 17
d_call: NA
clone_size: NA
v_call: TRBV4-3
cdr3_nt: TGCGCCAGCAGCCAAGATATCTTCGGGGGACAACTCTACGAGCAGTACTTC
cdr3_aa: CASSQDIFGGQLYEQYF

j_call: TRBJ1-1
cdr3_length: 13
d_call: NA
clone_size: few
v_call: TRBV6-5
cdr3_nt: TGTGCCAGCAGTTACGGGGTACGGACTGAAGCTTTCTTT
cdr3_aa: CASSYGVRTEAFF

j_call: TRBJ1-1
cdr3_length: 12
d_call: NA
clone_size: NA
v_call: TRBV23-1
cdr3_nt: TGCGCCAGCTGTGGACCGAACACTGAAGCTTTCTTT
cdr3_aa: CASCGPNTEAFF

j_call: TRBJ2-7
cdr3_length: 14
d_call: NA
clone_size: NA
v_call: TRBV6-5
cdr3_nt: TGTGCCAGCACCACTGGAGGAACCTCCTACGAGCAGTACTTC
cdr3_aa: CASTTGGTSYEQYF

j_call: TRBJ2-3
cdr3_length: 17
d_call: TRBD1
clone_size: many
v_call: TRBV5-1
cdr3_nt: TGCGCCAGCAGCTTGGGTGTGAGGGACAGGGAAACAGATACGCAGTATTTT
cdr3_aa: CASSLGVRDRETDTQYF

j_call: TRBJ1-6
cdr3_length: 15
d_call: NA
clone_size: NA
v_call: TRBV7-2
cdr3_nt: TGTGCCAGCAGCTTAGTCCCTACGAACGATTCACCCCTCCACTTT
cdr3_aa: CASSLVPTNDSPLHF

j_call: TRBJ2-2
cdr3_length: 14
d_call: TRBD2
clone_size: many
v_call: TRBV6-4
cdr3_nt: TGTGCCAGCAGTGACTCGACTAGCGCCGGGGAGCTGTTTTTT
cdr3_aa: CASSDSTSAGELFF

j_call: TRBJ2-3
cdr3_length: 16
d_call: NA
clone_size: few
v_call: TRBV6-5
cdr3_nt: TGTGCCAGCAGATTCTCCTACGAACCTTCCACAGATACGCAGTATTTT
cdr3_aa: CASRFSYEPSTDTQYF

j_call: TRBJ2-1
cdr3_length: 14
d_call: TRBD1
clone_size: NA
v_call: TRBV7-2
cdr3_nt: TGTGCCAGCAGCCGGACAGGGCTGCTCGATGAGCAGTTCTTC
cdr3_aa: CASSRTGLLDEQFF

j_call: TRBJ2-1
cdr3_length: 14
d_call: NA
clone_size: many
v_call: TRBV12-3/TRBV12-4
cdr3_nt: TGTGCCAGCAGTTTCCGGACAGCCTACAATGAGCAGTTCTTC
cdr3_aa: CASSFRTAYNEQFF

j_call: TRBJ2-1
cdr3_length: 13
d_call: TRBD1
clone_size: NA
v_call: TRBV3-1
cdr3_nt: TGTGCCAGCAGCCAGGACAGGGACGATGAGCAGTTCTTC
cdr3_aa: CASSQDRDDEQFF

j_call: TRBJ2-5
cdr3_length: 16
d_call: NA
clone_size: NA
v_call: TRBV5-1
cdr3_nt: TGCGCCAGCAGCCCGGGCGGCGTCACCCCCGCAGAGACCCAGTACTTC
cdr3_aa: CASSPGGVTPAETQYF

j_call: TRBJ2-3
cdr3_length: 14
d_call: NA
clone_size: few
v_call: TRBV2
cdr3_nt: TGTGCCAGCAGTAATGGGGCCAACACAGATACGCAGTATTTT
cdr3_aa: CASSNGANTDTQYF

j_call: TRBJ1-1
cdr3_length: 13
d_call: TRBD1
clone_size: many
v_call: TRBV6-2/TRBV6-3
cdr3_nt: TGTGCCAGCAGCCGACAGGGGGGGACTGAAGCTTTCTTT
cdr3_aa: CASSRQGGTEAFF

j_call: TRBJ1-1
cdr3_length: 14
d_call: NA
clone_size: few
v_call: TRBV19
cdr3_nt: TGTGCCAGTACGACGGGGTCTGGAAACACTGAAGCTTTCTTT
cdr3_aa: CASTTGSGNTEAFF

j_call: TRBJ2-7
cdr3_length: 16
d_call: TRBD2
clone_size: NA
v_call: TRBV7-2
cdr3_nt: TGTGCCAGCAGCTTAGTGAGCGGGGGGGCCTCCTACGAGCAGTACTTC
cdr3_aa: CASSLVSGGASYEQYF

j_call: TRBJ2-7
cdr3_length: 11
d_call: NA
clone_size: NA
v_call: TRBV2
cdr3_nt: TGTGCCAGCATGCGGATCTACGAGCAGTACTTC
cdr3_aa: CASMRIYEQYF

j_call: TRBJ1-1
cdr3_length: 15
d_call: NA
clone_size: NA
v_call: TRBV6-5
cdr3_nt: TGTGCCAGCAGCGTTGCTGAGGTGGGGGTAACTGAAGCTTTCTTT
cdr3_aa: CASSVAEVGVTEAFF

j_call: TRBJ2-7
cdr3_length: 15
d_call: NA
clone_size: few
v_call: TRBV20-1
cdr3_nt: TGCAGTGCCCAGCCCGGCGGGGAAATCGGGTACGAGCAGTACTTC
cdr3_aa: CSAQPGGEIGYEQYF

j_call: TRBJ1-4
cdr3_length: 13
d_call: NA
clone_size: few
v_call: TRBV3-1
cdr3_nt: TGTGCCAGCAGCCTCCAGGGTAGTGAAAAACTGTTTTTT
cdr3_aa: CASSLQGSEKLFF

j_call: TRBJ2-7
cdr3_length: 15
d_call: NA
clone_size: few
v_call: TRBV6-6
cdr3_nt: TGTGCCAGCAGTTACACCGACCCAAAGATAGCCGAGCAGTACTTC
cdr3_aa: CASSYTDPKIAEQYF

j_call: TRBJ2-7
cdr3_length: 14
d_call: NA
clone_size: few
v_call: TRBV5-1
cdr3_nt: TGCGCCAGCAGCTTGTCCGGGGACGCCTACGAGCAGTACTTC
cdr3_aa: CASSLSGDAYEQYF

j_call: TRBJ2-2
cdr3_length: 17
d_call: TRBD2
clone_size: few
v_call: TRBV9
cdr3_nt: TGTGCCAGCAGCTTTAGTCCGGGACTAGGGACGACCGGGGAGCTGTTTTTT
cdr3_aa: CASSFSPGLGTTGELFF

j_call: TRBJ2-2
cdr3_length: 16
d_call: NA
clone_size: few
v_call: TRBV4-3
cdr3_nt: TGCGCCAGCAGCCTCTTTGGAGGGCAAGTCACCGGGGAGCTGTTTTTT
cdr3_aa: CASSLFGGQVTGELFF

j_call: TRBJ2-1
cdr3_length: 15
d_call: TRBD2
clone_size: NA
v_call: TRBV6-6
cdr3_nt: TGTGCCAGCAGAGCCCGGAGCGGGGGGACCAATGAGCAGTTCTTC
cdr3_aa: CASRARSGGTNEQFF

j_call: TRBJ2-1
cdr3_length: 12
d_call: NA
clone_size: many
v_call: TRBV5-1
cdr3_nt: TGCGCCAGCAGCTTAGGGGGGCCTGAGCAGTTCTTC
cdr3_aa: CASSLGGPEQFF

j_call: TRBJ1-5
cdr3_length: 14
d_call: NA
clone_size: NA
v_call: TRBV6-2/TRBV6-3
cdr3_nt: TGTGCCAGCAGTCAATCGGGGGCTGGTCAGCCCCAGCATTTT
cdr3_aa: CASSQSGAGQPQHF

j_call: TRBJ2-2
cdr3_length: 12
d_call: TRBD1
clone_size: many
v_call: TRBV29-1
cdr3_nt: TGCAGCGTAAACAGGGGAACCGGGGAGCTGTTTTTT
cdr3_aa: CSVNRGTGELFF

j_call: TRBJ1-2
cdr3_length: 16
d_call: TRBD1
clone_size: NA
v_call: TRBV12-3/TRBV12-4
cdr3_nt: TGTGCCAGCAGTGTGGGGGGCGGACAGGCCCTACTCTTCTACACCTTC
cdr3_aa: CASSVGGGQALLFYTF

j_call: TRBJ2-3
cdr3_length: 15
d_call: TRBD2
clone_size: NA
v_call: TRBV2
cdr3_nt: TGTGCCAGCAGTGCCCTAGCGGGGGGGCGTGATACGCAGTATTTT
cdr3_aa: CASSALAGGRDTQYF

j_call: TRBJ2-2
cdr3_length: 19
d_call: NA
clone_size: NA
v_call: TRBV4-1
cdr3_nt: TGCGCCAGCAGCCAAGAGTGGCCCTTTGACAGTCCGAACACCGGGGAGCTGTTTTTT
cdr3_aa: CASSQEWPFDSPNTGELFF

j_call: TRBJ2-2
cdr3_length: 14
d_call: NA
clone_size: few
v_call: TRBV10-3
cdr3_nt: TGTGCCACCCACGGGGCAGGCGACACCGGGGAGCTGTTTTTT
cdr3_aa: CATHGAGDTGELFF

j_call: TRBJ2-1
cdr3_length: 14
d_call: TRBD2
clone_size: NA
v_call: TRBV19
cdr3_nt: TGTGCCAGTAGTTCCGTGGGAGGGAACAATGAGCAGTTCTTC
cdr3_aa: CASSSVGGNNEQFF

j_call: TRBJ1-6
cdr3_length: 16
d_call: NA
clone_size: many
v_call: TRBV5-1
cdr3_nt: TGCGCCAGCAGCTTGAAGGTCCTGGGGGGTAATTCACCCCTCCACTTT
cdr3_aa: CASSLKVLGGNSPLHF

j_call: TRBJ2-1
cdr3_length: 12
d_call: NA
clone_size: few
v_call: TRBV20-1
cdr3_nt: TGCAGTGACAAGGCGGGACACAATGAGCAGTTCTTC
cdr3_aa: CSDKAGHNEQFF

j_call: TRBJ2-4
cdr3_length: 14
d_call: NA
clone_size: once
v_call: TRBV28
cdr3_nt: TGTGCCAGCAGTTTCTCTGGCGATCGAAACATTCAGTACTTC
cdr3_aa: CASSFSGDRNIQYF

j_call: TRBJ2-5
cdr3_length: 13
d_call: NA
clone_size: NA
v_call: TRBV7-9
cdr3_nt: TGTGCCAGCAGCCCCTCCCCCAGAGAGACCCAGTACTTC
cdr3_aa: CASSPSPRETQYF

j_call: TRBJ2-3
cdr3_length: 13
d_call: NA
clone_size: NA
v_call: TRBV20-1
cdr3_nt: TGCAGTGCTAAGTGGCGGGGCACAGATACGCAGTATTTT
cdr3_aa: CSAKWRGTDTQYF

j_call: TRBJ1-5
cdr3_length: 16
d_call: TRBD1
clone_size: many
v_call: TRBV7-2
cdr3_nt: TGTGCCAGCAGCTTCTCCGGGACAGGGGGCAATCAGCCCCAGCATTTT
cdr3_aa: CASSFSGTGGNQPQHF

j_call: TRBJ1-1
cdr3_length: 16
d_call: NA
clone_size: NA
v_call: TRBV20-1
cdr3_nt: TGCAGTGCCAGGGGTGGGGGGATCCTCCAGAACACTGAAGCTTTCTTT
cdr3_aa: CSARGGGILQNTEAFF